This T cell receptor (beta chain) was retrieved from a study of cytomegalovirus exposure and HLA in healthy donors. Primers: 60 Vbeta forward and 13 Jbeta reverse. TCRdb's copy holds only in-frame clones and misses some; the assay was immunoSEQ multiplex PCR. The sample has some 110,000 clones; 80% are singletons. Unmatched junction bases numbered 5, after V lost 0 bases and J lost 1 base. This CDR3 has 16 amino acids. Germline-derived CDR1 and CDR2 are SGHVS and FNYEAQ. This chain links TRBV7-6 with TRBJ1-1; 7 nucleotides line up with TRBD1. The receptor was derived from a man in his thirties or forties in good health and CMV-seronegative. The sample taken for sequencing was PBMCs. The chain's CDR3 is CASSLALGTANTEAFF. CDR3 DNA sequence: TGTGCCAGCAGCTTAGCCCTGGGGACAGCGAACACTGAAGCTTTCTTT.